The following is a T cell receptor (beta chain) sequence with its context. Antigen: not known. Each CDR3 protein is one row after TCRdb ran MiXCR on the reads. The table has 310,000 or so distinct CDR3 sequences, 20% to 30% seen once. This sample was taken from a study of T cell repertoires in cytomegalovirus infection. Background on the study: Both recently identified HLA-C-restricted and well-studied HLA-B-restricted CMV epitopes were used in the study. An indication of both CMV infection and matching HLA type came from public TCR beta signatures. The study, taken as a whole, reports: The response measured ex vivo was dominated by TCR beta clonotypes (HLA-C-restricted and CMV-specific). Carriage of CMV together with the relevant HLA was identifiable through cumulative public TCR beta family frequency.

Germline V CDR1 and CDR2: LNHDA, SQIVND (reference sequence). This CDR3 has 13 amino acids. The V gene lost 4 bases and the J gene lost 4 bases, with 10 bases spanning the gap. This chain links TRBV19 with TRBJ1-2, with D unresolved. Here the sequenced sample was cultured PBMCs, taken from culture after CMV antigen stimulation. This TCR was recovered from a human donor in good health (CMV status not recorded). Some clones in this sample may be carry-over from other donors' samples. CDR3: CASSRDTFYGYTF. The CDR3 DNA reads TGTGCCAGTAGTAGAGACACCTTCTATGGCTACACCTTC.